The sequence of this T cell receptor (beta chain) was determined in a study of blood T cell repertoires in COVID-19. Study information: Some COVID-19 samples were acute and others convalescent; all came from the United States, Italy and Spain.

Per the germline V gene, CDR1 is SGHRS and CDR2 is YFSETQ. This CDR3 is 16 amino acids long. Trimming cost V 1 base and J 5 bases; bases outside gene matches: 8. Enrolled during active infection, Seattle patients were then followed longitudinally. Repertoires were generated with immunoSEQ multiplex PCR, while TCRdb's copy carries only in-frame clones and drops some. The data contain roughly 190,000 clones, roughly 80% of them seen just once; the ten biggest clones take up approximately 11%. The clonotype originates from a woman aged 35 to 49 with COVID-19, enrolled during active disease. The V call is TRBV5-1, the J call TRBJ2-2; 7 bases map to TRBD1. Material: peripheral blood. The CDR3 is CASSLLSRGNTGELFF. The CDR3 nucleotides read TGCGCCAGCAGCTTGTTATCCAGGGGGAATACCGGGGAGCTGTTTTTT.